These 32 T cell receptor beta chains originate from one sample sequenced in a study of blood T cell repertoires in COVID-19. The data were produced by immunoSEQ multiplex PCR, yet TCRdb's version contains in-frame clones alone and is incomplete. Of some 170,000 clones in the sample, roughly 82% were seen once. Specimen: PBMCs or T cells enriched from blood (not recorded which). All receptors derive from a man aged 45-65 years who had recovered from COVID-19.

The V gene is TRBV3-1 (or the pseudogene TRBV3-2), the J gene TRBJ1-1, with 8 positions matching TRBD1. Germline values: CDR1 LGHDT, CDR2 YNNKEL (reference sequence). The V and J ends lost 3 bases and 5 bases, in that order; junction bases with no gene match: 17. The CDR3 consists of 18 residues. This chain's CDR3 is CASSHPTGDSYRGTEAFF. The CDR3 coding sequence is TGTGCCAGCAGCCACCCGACAGGGGACAGCTATCGAGGGACTGAAGCTTTCTTT.

The chain uses TRBV5-6 and TRBJ2-7; 12 positions agree with TRBD1. Germline V gives CDR1 SGHDT, CDR2 YYEEEE. The CDR3 is made up of 15 amino acids. V lost 4 bases and J lost 4; bases outside the gene matches: 6. The CDR3 region is CASSIGTGGVYEQYF. The CDR3 DNA reads as TGTGCCAGCAGCATAGGGACAGGGGGCGTATACGAGCAGTACTTC.

The chain carries TRBV7-9 and TRBJ1-2, with 8 bases that match TRBD1. Germline CDR1 and CDR2: SEHNR and FQNEAQ (reference sequence). The CDR3 covers 14 residues. Trimming removed 6 bases from V and 4 bases from J; junction bases left unmatched: 7. The CDR3 DNA is TGTGCCAGCAGTGCAGGGGGCCCTACCTATGGCTACACCTTC. As protein: CASSAGGPTYGYTF. The full variable domain, rest sourced from reference TRBV7-9 and TRBJ1-2, is DTGVSQNPRHKITKRGQNVTFRCDPISEHNRLYWYRQTLGQGPEFLTYFQNEAQLEKSRLLSDRFSAERPKGSFSTLEIQRTEQGDSAMYLCASSAGGPTYGYTFGSGTRLTVV.

The chain is built from TRBV10-3 and TRBJ2-7, with TRBD1 matching 10 bases. The ends lost 4 bases at V and 6 bases at J; junction bases unmatched: 9. In germline, CDR1 is ENHRY, CDR2 SYGVKD. The CDR3 runs to 15 residues. The CDR3 spells CAISVGTGVVGEQYF. CDR3 in DNA: TGTGCCATCAGTGTAGGGACAGGGGTCGTTGGCGAGCAGTACTTC.

V gene TRBV3-1 (or the pseudogene TRBV3-2) combines with J gene TRBJ2-6, with TRBD1 as a possible D gene (5 bases). The ends were cut back, 3 bases at V and 2 bases at J, with 5 bases in the middle. The CDR3 contains 14 residues. Germline loops: CDR1 LGHDT, CDR2 YNNKEL (reference sequence). DNA for the CDR3: TGTGCCAGCAGCCACAGGGCTGGGGCCAACGTCCTGACTTTC. It codes for CASSHRAGANVLTF.

The chain carries TRBV18 and TRBJ2-1; 11 positions agree with TRBD2. Germline assignment: CDR1 KGHSH and CDR2 LQKENI. The CDR3 runs 15 residues. After removal of 2 bases from V and 3 bases from J, the junction contained 0 bases not matched to a gene. CDR3 bases: TGTGCCAGCTCACCAGGGACTAGCGGCTACAATGAGCAGTTCTTC. This encodes CASSPGTSGYNEQFF.

There are a few counts of this clone. The gene calls are TRBV7-6 and TRBJ1-2; 10 nucleotides match TRBD1. CDR3 length: 14 residues. Germline V CDR1 and CDR2: SGHVS, FNYEAQ. J was trimmed by 8 bases and V by 1 base; bases with no gene match: 4. In DNA form, the CDR3 reads TGTGCCAGCAGCTTAGGGACAGGGGGTGTCGGCTACACCTTC. Its protein is CASSLGTGGVGYTF.

This chain uses TRBV6-5 with TRBJ1-2; D may be TRBD1 (5 bases). Per the germline V gene, CDR1 is MNHEY and CDR2 is SVGAGI. This CDR3 is built from 15 residues. V gave up 0 bases and J gave up 4 bases, with 12 bases separating them. The CDR3 bases are TGTGCCAGCAGTTACTCGACCGGGGGTAGCTATGGCTACACCTTC. Residues: CASSYSTGGSYGYTF.

The CDR3 DNA sequence: TGCGCCAGCAGCCAGAACAGGGTAGGGGATGGCTACACCTTC. Protein product: CASSQNRVGDGYTF. The J gene is TRBJ1-2, the V gene TRBV4-1, with D possibly being TRBD1 (6 bases). This CDR3 contains 14 residues. V gave up 3 bases and J gave up 6 bases, with 14 bases separating them. Germline V lookup: CDR1 MGHRA, CDR2 YSYEKL.

CDR3 in DNA: TGCGCCAGCAGACAGGGGGGGCAAGAGACCCAGTACTTC. It encodes CASRQGGQETQYF. This rearrangement joins TRBV4-1 to TRBJ2-5, with a tentative D call TRBD1 (8 bases). CDR1 and CDR2 (germline): MGHRA, YSYEKL. CDR3 length: 13 residues. Trimming took off 6 bases at V and 2 bases at J, with 10 bases between the two ends.

This clone was recorded once. The chain couples TRBV7-2 to TRBJ1-2, with a possible D match to TRBD1 (5 bases). The V gene lost 0 bases and the J gene lost 8 bases, with 16 bases spanning the gap. Germline assignment: CDR1 SGHTA and CDR2 FQGNSA. The CDR3 contains 15 residues. The CDR3 is CASSLARQSDLGYTF. Written as DNA, the CDR3 is TGTGCCAGCAGCTTAGCTCGACAGTCGGACCTAGGCTACACCTTC.

The chain uses TRBV6-1 and TRBJ1-5; D remains ambiguous. Germline V gene sequence: CDR1 MNHNS, CDR2 SASEGT. Deletions cut 1 base from V and 0 bases from J, with 13 bases between. CDR3 length equals 17 residues. The CDR3 bases are TGTGCCAGCAGTGAAGGGTCGGTTCTATATAGCAATCAGCCCCAGCATTTT. This gives the protein CASSEGSVLYSNQPQHF.

CDR3 coding DNA: TGTGCCAGCAGCCCTTGGGCCGGTAGCATTCAGTACTTC. This translates into CASSPWAGSIQYF. The chain is built from TRBV7-6 and TRBJ2-4; D is uncertain. CDR1 SGHVS and CDR2 FNYEAQ come from the germline V gene. V was trimmed by 5 bases and J by 9 bases, leaving 14 bases between them. The CDR3 runs 13 residues.

The chain is built from TRBV5-4 and TRBJ1-1; D possibly corresponds to TRBD1 (6 bases). Trimming shortened V by 4 bases and J by 5 bases, and 18 bases separated the two germline ends. This CDR3 comprises 15 residues. Germline CDR1 reads SGHNT; CDR2 reads YYREEE (reference sequence). This CDR3 reads CASSPWLGAQTEAFF. DNA of the CDR3: TGTGCCAGCAGCCCCTGGTTGGGGGCACAGACTGAAGCTTTCTTT.

V usage is TRBV28 and J usage is TRBJ1-5, with a possible D match to TRBD1 (5 bases). The ends were cut back, 6 bases at V and 4 bases at J, with 13 bases in the middle. CDR1 is MDHEN, CDR2 SYDVKM, per germline. The CDR3 loop spans 14 amino acids. CDR3 region: CASSREKINQPQHF. Written as DNA, the CDR3 is TGTGCCAGCAGCAGGGAAAAGATTAATCAGCCCCAGCATTTT.

The genes are TRBV18 and TRBJ2-7; 7 nucleotides match TRBD1. Unmatched junction bases numbered 8, after V lost 5 bases and J lost 4 bases. This CDR3 region has 14 residues. The germline gives CDR1 KGHSH, CDR2 LQKENI. The CDR3 loop reads CASSEGAEVYEQYF. The CDR3 nucleotides read TGTGCCAGCTCAGAGGGGGCGGAAGTTTACGAGCAGTACTTC. The variable domain in full, completed from reference TRBV18 and TRBJ2-7, reads NAGVMQNPRHLVRRRGQEARLRCSPMKGHSHVYWYRQLPEEGLKFMVYLQKENIIDESGMPKERFSAEFPKEGPSILRIQQVVRGDSAAYFCASSEGAEVYEQYFGPGTRLTVT.

The chain is built from TRBV28 and TRBJ2-3; 10 bases match TRBD2. Germline loops: CDR1 MDHEN, CDR2 SYDVKM. The CDR3 is made up of 17 amino acids. V lost 1 base to trimming and J lost 2 bases; unmatched junction nucleotides: 6. As DNA, the CDR3 is TGTGCCAGCAGTTTATATTCTAGCGGGGGCCCCACAGATACGCAGTATTTT. Amino acids: CASSLYSSGGPTDTQYF.

This clone was counted between two and nine times. Other DNA sequences in the sample encode the same CDR3. This chain uses TRBV6-5 with TRBJ2-1; D might be TRBD2 (5 bases). The ends were cut back, 0 bases at V and 0 bases at J, with 9 bases in the middle. Germline lookup yields CDR1 MNHEY and CDR2 SVGAGI. The CDR3 length is 16 residues. CDR3 coding DNA: TGTGCCAGCAGTTACTCATCGGGGAGCTCCTACAATGAGCAGTTCTTC. This encodes CASSYSSGSSYNEQFF.

Here the CDR3 reads CASSVSPTGGRTEAFF. DNA of the CDR3: TGTGCCAGCAGCGTATCCCCCACGGGGGGGAGGACTGAAGCTTTCTTT. This chain connects TRBV9 to TRBJ1-1; a weak D match, TRBD1 (5 bases). The germline V gene has CDR1 SGDLS and CDR2 YYNGEE. Deletions cut 1 base from V and 5 bases from J, with 18 bases between. The CDR3 extends over 16 amino acids. Full variable domain (remainder filled in from reference TRBV9 and TRBJ1-1): DSGVTQTPKHLITATGQRVTLRCSPRSGDLSVYWYQQSLDQGLQFLIQYYNGEERAKGNILERFSAQQFPDLHSELNLSSLELGDSALYFCASSVSPTGGRTEAFFGQGTRLTVV.

This clone has only one observation. CDR3: CASSFQPSAGGETQYF. DNA for the CDR3: TGTGCCAGCAGCTTCCAACCTAGCGCCGGGGGGGAGACCCAGTACTTC. The chain combines TRBV5-6 with TRBJ2-5; 7 bases map to TRBD2. Unmatched junction bases numbered 12, after V lost 2 bases and J lost 5 bases. The CDR3 consists of 16 residues. CDR1 and CDR2 (germline): SGHDT, YYEEEE.

Here the CDR3 DNA reads TGTGCCAGCAGTTACTCGAGTCGGGGTGGGAACACTGAAGCTTTCTTT. Amino acids: CASSYSSRGGNTEAFF. The chain has TRBV6-5 and TRBJ1-1; D uncertain. The ends were cut back, 0 bases at V and 1 base at J, with 12 bases in the middle. The V gene's germline CDR1 is MNHEY and CDR2 SVGAGI. There are 16 residues in the CDR3.

The chain joins TRBV5-6 to TRBJ2-5; 7 nucleotides align to TRBD2. The CDR3 has 15 residues. The germline V gene encodes CDR1 SGHDT and CDR2 YYEEEE. V was pared by 4 bases and J by 4 bases, with 10 bases of the junction left unmatched. CDR3 DNA: TGTGCCAGCAGCCTGACGGTGTGGGGGGGAGAGACCCAGTACTTC. This codes for CASSLTVWGGETQYF.

CDR3 DNA: TGTGCCAGCAGCCAAGATTGGCAGGGAAAGAACACTGAAGCTTTCTTT. Its translation: CASSQDWQGKNTEAFF. This rearrangement joins TRBV3-1 (or the pseudogene TRBV3-2) to TRBJ1-1; D might be TRBD1 (5 bases). V gave up 0 bases and J gave up 1 base, with 12 bases separating them. Looked up from germline, CDR1 is LGHDT and CDR2 is YNNKEL (reference sequence). CDR3 length equals 16 residues.

The V and J genes are TRBV13 and TRBJ1-1; D not resolved. Germline CDR1 and CDR2: PRHDT and FYEKMQ (reference sequence). Between the trimmed V and J ends, which lost 1 base and 1 base, there was a span of 7 bases. The CDR3 has 14 amino acids. The CDR3 spells CASSLVPGNTEAFF. CDR3 nucleotide sequence: TGTGCCAGCAGCTTAGTGCCAGGGAACACTGAAGCTTTCTTT.

A few counts support this clone. The chain carries TRBV4-1 and TRBJ2-2, with TRBD1 as a possible D gene (5 bases). The CDR3 runs 15 residues. Germline CDR1 MGHRA, CDR2 YSYEKL. The V gene lost 1 base and the J gene lost 2 bases, with 8 bases spanning the gap. The DNA for the CDR3 is TGCGCCAGCAGCCAAGCCGACAGTAACACCGGGGAGCTGTTTTTT. This gives the protein CASSQADSNTGELFF.

This clone was detected once. J is TRBJ1-1 and V is TRBV27; no reliable D call. Between the trimmed V and J ends, which lost 8 bases and 0 bases, there was a span of 7 bases. Germline CDR1 reads MNHEY; CDR2 reads SMNVEV (reference sequence). The CDR3 has 12 residues. CDR3 protein: CASGTVNTEAFF. The CDR3 bases are TGTGCCAGCGGCACAGTGAACACTGAAGCTTTCTTT.

The CDR3 region is CASSSQGYSYNEQFF. The CDR3 DNA reads TGTGCCAGCAGCTCGCAGGGGTACTCCTACAATGAGCAGTTCTTC. The chain recombines TRBV7-2 with TRBJ2-1; tentatively, D is TRBD1 (6 bases). CDR1 is SGHTA and CDR2 is FQGNSA in the germline V gene. V lost 4 bases, J lost 0 bases, and 10 bases lay in between. This CDR3 has 15 residues.

This chain joins TRBV11-2 and TRBJ2-1, with 9 nucleotides matching TRBD2. The CDR3 extends over 18 amino acids. With V trimmed by 1 base and J by 0 bases, 7 bases remained unmatched. Germline CDR1 reads SGHAT; CDR2 reads FQNNGV. The CDR3 coding sequence is TGTGCCAGCAGCTTAGGGACTAGCGCGAGAAGCTCCTACAATGAGCAGTTCTTC. Its translation: CASSLGTSARSSYNEQFF.

CDR3 coding DNA: TGTGCCAGCAGCAATTTAAGGAACAGGGGGACGAATGAGCAGTTCTTC. Encoded protein: CASSNLRNRGTNEQFF. The chain recombines TRBV21-1 with TRBJ2-1; the D segment call TRBD1 is taken from the table without a DNA check. TRBV21-1 is a pseudogene locus. There are 16 residues in the CDR3.

This clone was counted once. The V gene is TRBV9, the J gene TRBJ2-3; 10 positions agree with TRBD2. The germline CDR1 and CDR2 sequences are SGDLS and YYNGEE. The V gene end was trimmed by 2 bases and the J gene end by 4 bases; junction bases not matched to a gene: 7. The CDR3 is 16 residues long. The CDR3 region has the DNA TGTGCCAGCAGCGTTAGTGGGGGACTAGCGCCAGATACGCAGTATTTT. Its translation is CASSVSGGLAPDTQYF.

The rearrangement links TRBV3-1 (or the pseudogene TRBV3-2) to TRBJ2-7; TRBD2 might be the D (7 bases). The CDR3 runs 16 residues. In germline, CDR1 is LGHDT, CDR2 YNNKEL (reference sequence). V was cut by 1 base and J by 2 bases, with 15 bases left in between. This CDR3 is CASSQVRGGVTYEQYF. DNA for the CDR3: TGTGCCAGCAGCCAAGTGAGGGGGGGTGTGACCTACGAGCAGTACTTC.

The chain combines TRBV7-8 with TRBJ1-3; TRBD1 matches 8 bases. J gave up 2 bases and V 1 base, and 4 bases lay outside the gene matches. This CDR3 contains 16 residues. Per germline, CDR1 SGHVS and CDR2 FQNEAQ. Here the CDR3 reads CASSLGPTGAGNTIYF. The DNA of the CDR3 is TGTGCCAGCAGCTTAGGACCGACAGGGGCTGGAAACACCATATATTTT.